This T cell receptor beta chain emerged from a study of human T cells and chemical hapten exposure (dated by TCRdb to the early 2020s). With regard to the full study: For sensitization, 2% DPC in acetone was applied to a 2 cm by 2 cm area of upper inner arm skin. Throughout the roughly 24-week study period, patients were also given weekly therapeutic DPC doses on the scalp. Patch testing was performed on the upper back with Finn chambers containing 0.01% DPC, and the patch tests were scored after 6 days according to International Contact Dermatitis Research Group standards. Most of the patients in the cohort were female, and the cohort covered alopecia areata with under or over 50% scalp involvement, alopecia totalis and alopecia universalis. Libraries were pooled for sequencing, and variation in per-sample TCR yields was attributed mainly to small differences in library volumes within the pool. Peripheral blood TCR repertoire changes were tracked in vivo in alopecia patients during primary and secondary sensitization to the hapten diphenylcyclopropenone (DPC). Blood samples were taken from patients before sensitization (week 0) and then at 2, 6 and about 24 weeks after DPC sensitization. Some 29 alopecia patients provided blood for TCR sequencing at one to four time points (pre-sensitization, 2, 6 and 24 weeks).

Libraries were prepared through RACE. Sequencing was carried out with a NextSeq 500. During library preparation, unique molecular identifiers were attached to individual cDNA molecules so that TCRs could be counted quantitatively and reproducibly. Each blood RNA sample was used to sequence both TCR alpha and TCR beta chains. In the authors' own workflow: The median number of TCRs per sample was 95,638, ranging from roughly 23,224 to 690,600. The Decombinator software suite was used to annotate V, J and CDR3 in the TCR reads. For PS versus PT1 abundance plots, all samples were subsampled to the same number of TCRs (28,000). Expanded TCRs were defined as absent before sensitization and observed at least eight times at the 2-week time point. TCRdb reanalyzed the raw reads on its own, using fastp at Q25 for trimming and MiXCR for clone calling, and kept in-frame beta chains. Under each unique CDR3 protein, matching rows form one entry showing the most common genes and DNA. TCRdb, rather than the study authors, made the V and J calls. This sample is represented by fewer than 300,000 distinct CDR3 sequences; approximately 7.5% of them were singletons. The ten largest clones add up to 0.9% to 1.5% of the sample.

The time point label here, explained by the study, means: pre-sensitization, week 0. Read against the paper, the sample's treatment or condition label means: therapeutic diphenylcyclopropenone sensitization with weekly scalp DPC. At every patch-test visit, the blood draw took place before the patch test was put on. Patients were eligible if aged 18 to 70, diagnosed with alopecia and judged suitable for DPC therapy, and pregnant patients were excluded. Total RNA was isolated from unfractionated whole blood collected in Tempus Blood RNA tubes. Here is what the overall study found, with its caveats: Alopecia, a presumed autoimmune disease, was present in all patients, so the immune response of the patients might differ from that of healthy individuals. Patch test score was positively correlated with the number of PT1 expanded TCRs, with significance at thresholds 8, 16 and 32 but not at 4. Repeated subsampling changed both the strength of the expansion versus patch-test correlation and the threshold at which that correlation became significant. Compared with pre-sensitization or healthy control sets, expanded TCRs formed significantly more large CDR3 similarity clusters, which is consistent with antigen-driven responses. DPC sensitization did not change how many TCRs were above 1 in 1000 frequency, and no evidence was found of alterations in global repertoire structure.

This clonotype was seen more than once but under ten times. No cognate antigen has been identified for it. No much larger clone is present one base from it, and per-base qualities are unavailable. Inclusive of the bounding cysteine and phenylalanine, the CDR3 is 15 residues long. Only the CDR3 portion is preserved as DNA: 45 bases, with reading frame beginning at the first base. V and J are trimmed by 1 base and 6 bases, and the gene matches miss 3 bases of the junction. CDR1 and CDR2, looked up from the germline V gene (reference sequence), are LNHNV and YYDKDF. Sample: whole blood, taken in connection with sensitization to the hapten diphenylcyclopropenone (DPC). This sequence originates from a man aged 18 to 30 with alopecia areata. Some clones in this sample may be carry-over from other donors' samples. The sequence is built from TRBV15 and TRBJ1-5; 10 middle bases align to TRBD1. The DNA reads TGTGCCACCAGCAGAGGACAGGGGGCCTTTCAGCCCCAGCATTTT. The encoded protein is CATSRGQGAFQPQHF.